This entry is about one T cell receptor beta chain. Its antigen remains unidentified. No qualities accompany the bases; no much larger clone lies one base away. This sample's treatment or condition label indicates: allogeneic hematopoietic cell transplantation with graft depleted of TCRalphabeta T cells and CD19 B cells. The children who served as transplant recipients had been given grafts of TCRalphabeta/CD19-depleted allogeneic hematopoietic cells. This sample stems from a study of T-cell reconstitution after alpha-beta-depleted transplantation in children (dated by TCRdb to the mid-2010s). A note on the overall study: The study quantitatively tracked T-cell immune reconstitution after TCRalphabeta/CD19-depleted allogeneic hematopoietic cell transplantation in children using TCR repertoire profiling. Summary of the overall study and its limitations: Hyperexpanded clone frequencies declined over subsequent months; after one year, T-cell counts and TCRbeta diversity were mostly attributed to newly produced T cells. About two months after transplant, the apparently early recovery of alphabetaT-cell counts reportedly depended on just several hundred clones that had expanded rapidly and came from non-depleted graft cells. In some patients, high TCRbeta diversity at day 60 was attributed to recipient T cells and intrathymic progenitors that had survived conditioning.

Unmatched junction bases come to 9, with V trimmed by 5 bases and J by 4 bases. For CDR1 and CDR2, the germline V gene (reference sequence) lists PRHDT and FYEKMQ. The CDR3 holds 15 amino acids from the cysteine to the phenylalanine. The sequence is cut down to CDR3 DNA, 45 bases in frame from base 1. Receptor libraries were prepared by PCR. TCRdb lists the instrument as Illumina HiSeq 2500. TCR libraries were prepared with molecular barcoding, using unique molecular identifiers to normalize TCRbeta repertoire quantification. Clones were called with MiXCR by TCRdb after fastp trimmed the public reads at Q25, and only in-frame beta chains were retained. Every entry covers one CDR3 protein and lists the most common genes and DNA from its rows. The sample has about 830,000 distinct CDR3 sequences on record, roughly 15% of them singletons. Of the sample, approximately 5% is held by the ten largest clones.

The sequence was collected from a male patient between 5 and 17 years old who had a stem cell transplant for acute lymphoblastic leukemia, so the T cells may come from the graft donor. The source was PBMCs, mostly from graft donor cells, collected 360 days after TCRalphabeta/CD19-depleted stem cell transplant. The chain uses TRBV13 and TRBJ2-7, with TRBD2 identical over 9 junction bases. The nucleotides are TGTGCCAGCAGCGCAGTTGGACTAGCGCCATACGAGCAGTACTTC. The resulting protein is CASSAVGLAPYEQYF.